These 7 T cell receptor beta chains came from one sample sequenced in a study of response to subunit inactivated influenza vaccine. Each CDR3 protein gets one entry after TCRdb re-called the RT-PCR reads with MiXCR. The sample comprises about 610,000 distinct CDR3 sequences, 14% of which are singletons, and more than 9.5% rests with the top ten. This specimen was PBMCs from blood, taken 11 to 12 days after vaccination. The source is a man aged 50-60 years who received an inactivated influenza vaccine.

V and J are TRBV12-3 or TRBV12-4 and TRBJ2-7, with D tentatively TRBD2 (5 bases). CDR3 length: 13 amino acids. V lost 4 bases to trimming and J lost 7 bases, with 14 bases between them. CDR3 nucleotides: TGTGCCAGCAGTTCACCCGGGGTTAGGGAGCAGTACTTC. It yields the protein CASSSPGVREQYF.

This clonotype was counted a single time. This rearrangement joins TRBV5-1 to TRBJ1-4, with no clear D. CDR1 is SGHRS and CDR2 is YFSETQ in the germline V gene. The CDR3 extends over 14 amino acids. V lost 4 bases and J lost 5, with 12 bases in between. The CDR3 loop reads CASSPGAGNEKLFF. CDR3 DNA: TGCGCCAGCAGCCCCGGTGCGGGGAATGAAAAACTGTTTTTT.

The chain is built from TRBV11-2 and TRBJ2-3; maybe TRBD2 (6 bases). The ends were cut back, 3 bases at V and 0 bases at J, with 13 bases in the middle. The CDR3 totals 16 residues. Looked up from germline, CDR1 is SGHAT and CDR2 is FQNNGV. Here the CDR3 reads CASSFGSGGSTDTQYF. The CDR3 nucleotides read TGTGCCAGCAGCTTTGGTTCTGGGGGGAGCACAGATACGCAGTATTTT.

This chain connects TRBV20-1 to TRBJ2-5; 9 nucleotides align to TRBD2. V lost 3 bases and J lost 4; bases outside the gene matches: 6. Germline CDR1 DFQATT, CDR2 SNEGSKA (reference sequence). CDR3 length equals 14 residues. CDR3 protein: CSARPGGGGETQYF. The CDR3 nucleotides read TGCAGTGCTAGGCCTGGCGGGGGGGGAGAGACCCAGTACTTC.

At least ten counts were recorded for this clonotype. The V call is TRBV7-9, the J call TRBJ2-1; 9 nucleotides align to TRBD2. Germline CDR1 and CDR2: SEHNR and FQNEAQ (reference sequence). The CDR3 is 14 residues long. J gave up 8 bases and V 8 bases, and 10 bases lay outside the gene matches. The CDR3 loop is CASQIAGVGHEQFF. The CDR3 DNA reads TGTGCCAGCCAAATAGCGGGAGTAGGCCATGAGCAGTTCTTC. The full variable domain, rest sourced from reference TRBV7-9 and TRBJ2-1, is DTGVSQNPRHKITKRGQNVTFRCDPISEHNRLYWYRQTLGQGPEFLTYFQNEAQLEKSRLLSDRFSAERPKGSFSTLEIQRTEQGDSAMYLCASQIAGVGHEQFFGPGTRLTVL.

This clonotype was observed a handful of times. The CDR3 DNA reads TGTGCCAGCAGCTTAGTAGGGACTAGCGGGGGGTCCTACAATGAGCAGTTCTTC. Encoded protein: CASSLVGTSGGSYNEQFF. The chain recombines TRBV11-2 with TRBJ2-1; the match to TRBD2 covers 15 bases. Germline V gives CDR1 SGHAT, CDR2 FQNNGV. V lost 1 base to trimming and J lost 1 base; unmatched junction nucleotides: 2. CDR3 length equals 18 residues.

This clonotype showed up just a few times. This chain uses TRBV6-1 with TRBJ1-2; D gene ambiguous. The CDR3 runs 15 residues. Trimming removed 0 bases at V and 4 bases at J, with 12 bases between. Looked up from germline, CDR1 is MNHNS and CDR2 is SASEGT. The CDR3 sequence is CASSEAFLPLYGYTF. DNA for the CDR3: TGTGCCAGCAGTGAAGCTTTTCTTCCCCTCTATGGCTACACCTTC.